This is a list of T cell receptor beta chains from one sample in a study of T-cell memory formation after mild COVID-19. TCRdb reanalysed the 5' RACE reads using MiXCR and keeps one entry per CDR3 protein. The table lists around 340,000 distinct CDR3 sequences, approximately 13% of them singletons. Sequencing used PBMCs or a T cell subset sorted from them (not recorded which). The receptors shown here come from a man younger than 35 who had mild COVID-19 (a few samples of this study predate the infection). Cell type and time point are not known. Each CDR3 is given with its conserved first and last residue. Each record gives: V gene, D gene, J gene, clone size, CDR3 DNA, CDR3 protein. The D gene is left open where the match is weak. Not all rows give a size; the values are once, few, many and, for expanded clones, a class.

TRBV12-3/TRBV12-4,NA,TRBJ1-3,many,TGTGCCAGCAGCCTTGGGAGGCCTAATTCTGGAAACACCATATATTTT,CASSLGRPNSGNTIYF
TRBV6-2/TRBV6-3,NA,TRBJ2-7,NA,TGTGCCAGCAGTCAAGAGACGGGGCTTACCTCCTACGAGCAGTACTTC,CASSQETGLTSYEQYF
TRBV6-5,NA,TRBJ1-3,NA,TGTGCCAGCAGTCTCGGACCCCGAAGGAACACCATATATTTT,CASSLGPRRNTIYF
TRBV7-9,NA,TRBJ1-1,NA,TGTGCCAGCAGCCCTATTCCGCGACACCCGAACACTGAAGCTTTCTTT,CASSPIPRHPNTEAFF
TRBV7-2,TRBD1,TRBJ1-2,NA,TGTGCCAGCAGCTTAGGTGGGGACAGGGGGTCCGGCTACACCTTC,CASSLGGDRGSGYTF
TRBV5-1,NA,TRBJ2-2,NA,TGCGCCAGCACCAACAGGGGAGGCACCGGGGAGCTGTTTTTT,CASTNRGGTGELFF
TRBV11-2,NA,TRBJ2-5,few,TGTGCCAGCAGCTCGTACCGGGGGGCCTTGGAGACCCAGTACTTC,CASSSYRGALETQYF
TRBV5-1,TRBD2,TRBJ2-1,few,TGCGCCAGCAGCCCCGGGACTAGCGGGGCTGAGCAGTTCTTC,CASSPGTSGAEQFF
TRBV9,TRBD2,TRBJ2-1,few,TGTGCCAGCAGCGTAGCGAGCGGGGGGGTATATTTAAACGAGCAGTTCTTC,CASSVASGGVYLNEQFF
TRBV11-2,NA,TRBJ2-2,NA,TGTGCCAGCAACCATTACACCGGGGAGCTGTTTTTT,CASNHYTGELFF
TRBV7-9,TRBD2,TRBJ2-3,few,TGTGCCAGCAGCCGGGGGACTAGTCCTGGCACAGATACGCAGTATTTT,CASSRGTSPGTDTQYF
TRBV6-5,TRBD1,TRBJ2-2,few,TGTGCCAGCAGTTACTGGGCAGGGGGCGCAAGCACCGGGGAGCTGTTTTTT,CASSYWAGGASTGELFF
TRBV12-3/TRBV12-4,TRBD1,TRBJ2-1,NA,TGTGCCAGCATGGACAGGGGGAAGTCTGAGCAGTTCTTC,CASMDRGKSEQFF
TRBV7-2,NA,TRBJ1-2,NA,TGTGCCAGCAGACAGACCGGGAGAAACTATGGCTACACCTTC,CASRQTGRNYGYTF
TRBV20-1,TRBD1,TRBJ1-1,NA,TGCAGTGCTACCCTTGGGACAGGGAGGACTGAAGCTTTCTTT,CSATLGTGRTEAFF
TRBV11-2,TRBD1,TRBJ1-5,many,TGTGCCAGCAGCCTGGGACAGGGTATCAATCAGCCCCAGCATTTT,CASSLGQGINQPQHF
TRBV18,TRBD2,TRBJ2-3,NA,TGTGCCAGCTCACCCCCGGACGGGGGGGCGCCCCACACAGATACGCAGTATTTT,CASSPPDGGAPHTDTQYF
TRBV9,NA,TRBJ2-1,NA,TGTGCCAGCAGCGTTCTAGCGTGGTCCTACAATGAGCAGTTCTTC,CASSVLAWSYNEQFF
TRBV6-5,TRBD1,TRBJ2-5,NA,TGTGCCAGCAGTTACCGGGGGACAGGGGCAGAGACCCAGTACTTC,CASSYRGTGAETQYF
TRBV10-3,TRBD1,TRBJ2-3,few,TGTGCCATCAGCTCGAGGGGGCAAGGTACAGATACGCAGTATTTT,CAISSRGQGTDTQYF
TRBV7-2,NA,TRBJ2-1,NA,TGTGCCAGCAGCTTAATCCTAGCTCGGAATGAGCAGTTCTTC,CASSLILARNEQFF
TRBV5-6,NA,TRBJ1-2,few,TGTGCCAGCAGCTTGCAGGGGAGCTATGGCTACACCTTC,CASSLQGSYGYTF
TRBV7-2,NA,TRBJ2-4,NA,TGTGCCAGCAGCTTAGCGGCTTACCTGTACTTC,CASSLAAYLYF
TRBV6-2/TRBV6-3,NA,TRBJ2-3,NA,TGTGCCAGCAGTTACGGGGGGTCGGCAGATACGCAGTATTTT,CASSYGGSADTQYF
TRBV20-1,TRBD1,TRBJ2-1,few,TGCAGTGCTTTACATCGACAGGGGGCCAATGAGCAGTTCTTC,CSALHRQGANEQFF